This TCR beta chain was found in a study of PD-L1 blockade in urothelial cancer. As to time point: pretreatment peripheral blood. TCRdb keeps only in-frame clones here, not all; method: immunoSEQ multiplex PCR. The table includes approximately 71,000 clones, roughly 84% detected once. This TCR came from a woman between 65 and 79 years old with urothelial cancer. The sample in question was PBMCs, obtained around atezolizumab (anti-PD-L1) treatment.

The CDR3: CASSQGQFLNTGELFF. The CDR3 DNA is TGCGCCAGCAGCCAAGGACAATTCCTGAACACCGGGGAGCTGTTTTTT. The rearrangement joins TRBV4-1 to TRBJ2-2; no clear D. The CDR3 runs 16 residues. V was clipped by 1 base and J by 1 base, with 10 bases between them. In germline, CDR1 is MGHRA, CDR2 YSYEKL.